What follows are 11 T cell receptor beta chains derived from one specimen sequenced in a study of blood T cell repertoires in COVID-19 (TCRdb year 2020). Library prep was done by the immunoSEQ multiplex PCR assay. Drawn from immuneACCESS, this table holds only the in-frame rearrangements with V and J called that TCRdb kept. Clones are partly lost; checked studies trace under half to an unresolved V gene and leave the rest unexplained. This sample has fewer than 100,000 clones in its table, and over 75% of those were observed once. The leading ten clones occupy under 0.8% of the sample. Sequenced input: peripheral blood. The source of these receptors is a woman older than 75 with acute or convalescent COVID-19.

V usage is TRBV19 and J usage is TRBJ1-3; no firm D call. This CDR3 region has 14 residues. V was clipped by 6 bases and J by 0 bases, with 9 bases between them. The V gene's germline CDR1 is LNHDA and CDR2 SQIVND (reference sequence). The CDR3 sequence: CASRFRGSGNTIYF. The CDR3 DNA is TGTGCCAGTAGATTCCGGGGCTCTGGAAACACCATATATTTT.

This rearrangement joins TRBV5-1 to TRBJ1-5; unclear D gene. Germline-derived CDR1 and CDR2 are SGHRS and YFSETQ. This CDR3 has 14 amino acids. V shed 0 bases and J shed 2 bases, with 6 bases lying between them. The CDR3 nucleotides read TGCGCCAGCAGCTTGGGTTCGGGCAATCAGCCCCAGCATTTT. It codes for CASSLGSGNQPQHF.

In its sample, this clone was seen once. The chain has TRBV12-3 or TRBV12-4 and TRBJ2-3, with 7 bases identical to TRBD1. The CDR3 loop spans 13 amino acids. The J segment lost 9 bases and the V segment lost 7 bases, leaving 10 bases of the junction unmatched. As DNA, the CDR3 is TGTGCCAGCATCCTAGCCCCGGGACAGACGCAGTATTTT. Translation gives CASILAPGQTQYF.

The chain has TRBV15 and TRBJ2-1; the match to TRBD2 covers 13 bases. Germline CDR1 is LNHNV and CDR2 is YYDKDF (reference sequence). This CDR3 region has 18 residues. V lost 0 bases and J lost 1; bases outside the gene matches: 3. Here the CDR3 DNA reads TGTGCCACCAGCAGAGATCGGACTAGCGGGAGTTCCTACAATGAGCAGTTCTTC. Protein: CATSRDRTSGSSYNEQFF. Full variable domain (missing parts from reference TRBV15 and TRBJ2-1): DAMVIQNPRYQVTQFGKPVTLSCSQTLNHNVMYWYQQKSSQAPKLLFHYYDKDFNNEADTPDNFQSRRPNTSFCFLDIRSPGLGDTAMYLCATSRDRTSGSSYNEQFFGPGTRLTVL.

This clone showed up just once. J is TRBJ1-5 and V is TRBV19; possibly TRBD1 for D (5 bases). Trimming removed 3 bases from V and 0 bases from J, with 21 bases in between. Germline V CDR1 and CDR2: LNHDA, SQIVND (reference sequence). This CDR3 region has 19 residues. The CDR3 coding sequence is TGTGCCAGTAGTATTGCGGGGGGTTGGGGCATAAATAGCAATCAGCCCCAGCATTTT. Translation: CASSIAGGWGINSNQPQHF.

The chain carries TRBV2 and TRBJ1-4; D is unresolved. CDR1 is SNHLY and CDR2 is FYNNEI in the germline V gene. This CDR3 has 12 amino acids. V lost 4 bases and J lost 10, with 10 bases in between. CDR3 loop: CASSGLGGKLFF. CDR3 DNA sequence: TGTGCCAGCAGTGGGCTAGGAGGAAAACTGTTTTTT.

V and J are TRBV3-1 (or the pseudogene TRBV3-2) and TRBJ1-3; D uncertain. Between the trimmed V and J ends, which lost 0 bases and 0 bases, there was a span of 6 bases. Germline CDR1 LGHDT, CDR2 YNNKEL (reference sequence). The CDR3 is 15 amino acids. CDR3 sequence: CASSQDFSSGNTIYF. In DNA, the CDR3 is TGTGCCAGCAGCCAAGACTTCAGCTCTGGAAACACCATATATTTT.

The chain carries TRBV4-2 and TRBJ2-2, with 8 bases lining up with TRBD1. The V segment lost 3 bases and the J segment 6 bases; nucleotides outside the gene matches: 0. The CDR3 totals 13 residues. Germline CDR1 reads LGHNA; CDR2 reads YNFKEQ. This CDR3 reads CASSQDRAGELFF. The CDR3 nucleotides read TGTGCCAGCAGCCAGGACAGGGCCGGGGAGCTGTTTTTT.

This chain joins TRBV6-5 and TRBJ1-2; D unclear. V lost 10 bases to trimming and J lost 4 bases, with 13 bases between them. Germline V CDR1 and CDR2: MNHEY, SVGAGI. The CDR3 runs to 12 residues. Here the CDR3 DNA reads TGTGCCACCCGGTCCCTTGGCTATGGCTACACCTTC. Amino acids: CATRSLGYGYTF.

The V and J genes are TRBV19 and TRBJ2-2; TRBD2 agrees at 11 bases. There are 15 residues in the CDR3. Germline trimming cut 4 bases from V and 5 bases from J; bases unmatched to any gene: 3. Per germline, CDR1 LNHDA and CDR2 SQIVND (reference sequence). The CDR3 loop reads CASSKLAGATGELFF. CDR3 DNA: TGTGCCAGTAGTAAACTAGCGGGAGCAACCGGGGAGCTGTTTTTT.

This chain joins TRBV5-5 and TRBJ2-1, with a possible D match to TRBD2 (6 bases). Per the germline V gene, CDR1 is SGHKS and CDR2 is YYEKEE (reference sequence). The CDR3 runs to 15 residues. V gave up 1 base and J gave up 2 bases, with 10 bases separating them. The CDR3 nucleotides read TGTGCCAGCAGCTTGTCGGGGGAGCCCTACAATGAGCAGTTCTTC. This translates into CASSLSGEPYNEQFF.